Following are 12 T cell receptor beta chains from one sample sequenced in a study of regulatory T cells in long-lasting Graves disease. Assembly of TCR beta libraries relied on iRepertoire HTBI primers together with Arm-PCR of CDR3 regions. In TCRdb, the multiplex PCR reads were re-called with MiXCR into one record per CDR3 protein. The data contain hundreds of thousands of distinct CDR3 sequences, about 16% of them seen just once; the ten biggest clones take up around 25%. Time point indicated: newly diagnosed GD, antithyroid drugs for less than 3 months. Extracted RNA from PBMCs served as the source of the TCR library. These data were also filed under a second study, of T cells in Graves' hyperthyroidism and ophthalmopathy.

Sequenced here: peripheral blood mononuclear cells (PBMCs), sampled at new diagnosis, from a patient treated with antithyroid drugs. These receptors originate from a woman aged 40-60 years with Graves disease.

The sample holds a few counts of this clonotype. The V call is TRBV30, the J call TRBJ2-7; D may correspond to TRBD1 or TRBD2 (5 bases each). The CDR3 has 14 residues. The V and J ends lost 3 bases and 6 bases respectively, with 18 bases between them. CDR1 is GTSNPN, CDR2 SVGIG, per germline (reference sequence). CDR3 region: CAWSPFGGAGEQYF. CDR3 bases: TGTGCCTGGAGCCCCTTCGGTGGGGCGGGCGAGCAGTACTTC.

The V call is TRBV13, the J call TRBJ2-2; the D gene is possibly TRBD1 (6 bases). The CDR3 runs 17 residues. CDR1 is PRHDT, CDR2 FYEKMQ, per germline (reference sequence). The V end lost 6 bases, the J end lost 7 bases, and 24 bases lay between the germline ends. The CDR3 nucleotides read TGTGCCAGCAGTGAATTCAGGGGCACCACGACATACGGGGAGCTGTTTTTT. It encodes CASSEFRGTTTYGELFF.

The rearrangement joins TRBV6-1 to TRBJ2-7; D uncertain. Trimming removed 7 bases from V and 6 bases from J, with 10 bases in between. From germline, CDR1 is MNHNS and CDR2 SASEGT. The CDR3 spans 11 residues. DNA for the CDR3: TGTGCCAGCACGTCGCTTTCCGAGCAGTACTTC. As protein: CASTSLSEQYF.

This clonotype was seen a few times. The CDR3: CASSLTGLVSGNTIYF. The CDR3 region has the DNA TGTGCCAGCAGTTTAACAGGATTAGTCTCTGGAAACACCATATATTTT. The chain is built from TRBV12-3 or TRBV12-4 and TRBJ1-3; possible D gene TRBD1, 5 bases. The CDR3 runs 16 residues. V was cut by 2 bases and J by 0 bases, with 11 bases left in between.

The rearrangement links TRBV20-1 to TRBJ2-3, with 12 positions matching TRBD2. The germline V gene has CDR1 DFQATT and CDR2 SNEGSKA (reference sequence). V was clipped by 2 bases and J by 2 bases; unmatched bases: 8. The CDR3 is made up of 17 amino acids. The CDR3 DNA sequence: TGCAGTGCTAGAATACTAGCGGGGGGACCACCCACAGATACGCAGTATTTT. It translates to CSARILAGGPPTDTQYF.

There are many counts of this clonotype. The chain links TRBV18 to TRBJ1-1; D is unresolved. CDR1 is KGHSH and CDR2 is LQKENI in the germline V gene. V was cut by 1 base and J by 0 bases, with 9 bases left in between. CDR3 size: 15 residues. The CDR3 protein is CASSPLSLLNTEAFF. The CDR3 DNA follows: TGTGCCAGCTCACCACTGAGTCTGTTGAACACTGAAGCTTTCTTT.

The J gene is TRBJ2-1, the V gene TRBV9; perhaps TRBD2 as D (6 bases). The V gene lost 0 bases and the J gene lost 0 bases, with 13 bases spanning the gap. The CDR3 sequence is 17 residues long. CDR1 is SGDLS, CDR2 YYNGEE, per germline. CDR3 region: CASSVDGTSSSYNEQFF. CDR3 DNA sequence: TGTGCCAGCAGCGTAGACGGGACTTCGAGCTCCTACAATGAGCAGTTCTTC. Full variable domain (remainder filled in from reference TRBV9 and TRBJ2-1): DSGVTQTPKHLITATGQRVTLRCSPRSGDLSVYWYQQSLDQGLQFLIQYYNGEERAKGNILERFSAQQFPDLHSELNLSSLELGDSALYFCASSVDGTSSSYNEQFFGPGTRLTVL.

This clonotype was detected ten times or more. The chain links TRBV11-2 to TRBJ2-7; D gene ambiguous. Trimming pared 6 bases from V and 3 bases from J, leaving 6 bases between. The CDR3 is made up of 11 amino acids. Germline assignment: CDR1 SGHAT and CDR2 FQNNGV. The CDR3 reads CASSSVYEQYF. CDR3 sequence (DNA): TGTGCCAGCAGTTCAGTCTACGAGCAGTACTTC.

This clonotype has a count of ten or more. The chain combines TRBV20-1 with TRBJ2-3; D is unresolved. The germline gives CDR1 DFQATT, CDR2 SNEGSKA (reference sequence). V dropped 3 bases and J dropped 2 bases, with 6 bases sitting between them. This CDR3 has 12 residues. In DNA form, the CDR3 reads TGCAGTGCTAGCCTTCTCACAGATACGCAGTATTTT. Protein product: CSASLLTDTQYF.

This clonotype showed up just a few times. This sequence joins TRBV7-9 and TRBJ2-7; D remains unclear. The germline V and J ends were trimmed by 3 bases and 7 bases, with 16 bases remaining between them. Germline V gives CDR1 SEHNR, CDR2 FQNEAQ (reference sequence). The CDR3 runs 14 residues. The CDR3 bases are TGTGCCAGCAGCTTCCCCGGACGGCCACAGGAGCAGTACTTC. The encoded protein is CASSFPGRPQEQYF.

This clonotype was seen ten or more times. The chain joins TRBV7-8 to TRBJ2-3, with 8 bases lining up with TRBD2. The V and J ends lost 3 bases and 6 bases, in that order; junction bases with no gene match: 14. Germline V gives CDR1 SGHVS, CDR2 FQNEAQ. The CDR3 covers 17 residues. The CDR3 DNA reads TGTGCCAGCAGCTTTAGTAGCGGGGTCTACAATGCTGATACGCAGTATTTT. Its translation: CASSFSSGVYNADTQYF.

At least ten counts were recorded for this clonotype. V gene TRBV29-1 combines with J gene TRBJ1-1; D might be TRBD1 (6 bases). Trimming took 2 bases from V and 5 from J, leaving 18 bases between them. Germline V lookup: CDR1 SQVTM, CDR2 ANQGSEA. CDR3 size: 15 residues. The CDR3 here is CSVEPQGGQGTEAFF. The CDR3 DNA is TGCAGCGTTGAACCTCAAGGGGGGCAGGGGACTGAAGCTTTCTTT.